One sample yielded the 23 T cell receptor beta chains listed below, sequenced in a study of chemoradiotherapy in HPV16-positive cancers. The protocol was immunoSEQ multiplex PCR, while the TCRdb copy is restricted to in-frame clones and leaves out a portion. Counted here are several thousand clones, more than 60% occurring once; the ten biggest clones make up more than 6.5%. This specimen consisted of tumor tissue, obtained from a patient who underwent chemoradiotherapy. These receptors were taken from a human donor with HPV-associated anogenital cancer.

The chain is built from TRBV6-5 and TRBJ2-1, with 11 bases lining up with TRBD2. V was pared by 4 bases and J by 9 bases, with 5 bases of the junction left unmatched. The germline V gene has CDR1 MNHEY and CDR2 SVGAGI. The CDR3 length is 14 residues. In nucleotides, the CDR3 is TGTGCCAGCAGTTCTCTAGCGGGGGGCCTTGAGCAGTTCTTC. Protein: CASSSLAGGLEQFF.

The V gene is TRBV28, the J gene TRBJ2-7, with D possibly being TRBD2 (6 bases). V was trimmed by 6 bases and J by 0 bases, leaving 15 bases between them. Germline CDR1 is MDHEN and CDR2 is SYDVKM. The CDR3 covers 15 residues. Written as DNA, the CDR3 is TGTGCCAGCAGGCCGTGGGGGGACGACTCCTACGAGCAGTACTTC. Translation: CASRPWGDDSYEQYF. The whole variable domain, remainder taken from reference TRBV28 and TRBJ2-7, is DVKVTQSSRYLVKRTGEKVFLECVQDMDHENMFWYRQDPGLGLRLIYFSYDVKMKEKGDIPEGYSVSREKKERFSLILESASTNQTSMYLCASRPWGDDSYEQYFGPGTRLTVT.

The V call is TRBV4-2, the J call TRBJ1-5; D unclear. CDR1 and CDR2 from the germline V gene are LGHNA and YNFKEQ. The CDR3 runs 17 residues. Trimming took 0 bases from V and 5 from J, leaving 17 bases between them. CDR3 protein: CASSQDRAGRSHQPQHF. As DNA, the CDR3 is TGTGCCAGCAGCCAAGATCGGGCAGGCCGGTCTCATCAGCCCCAGCATTTT.

By share of the sample, this clone is large (0.1 to 1%). Other DNA sequences in the sample encode the same CDR3. V and J are TRBV7-6 and TRBJ2-7, with no clear D. The CDR3 loop spans 13 amino acids. CDR1 and CDR2 from the germline V gene are SGHVS and FNYEAQ. Trimming took off 6 bases at V and 3 bases at J, with 12 bases between the two ends. The CDR3 DNA reads TGTGCCAGCAGTTCCGGGCCCAACTACGAGCAGTACTTC. Translating it yields CASSSGPNYEQYF.

The sample holds a few counts of this clone. The chain is built from TRBV28 and TRBJ1-2; TRBD1 aligns across 7 bases. The trim removed 0 bases at V and 7 bases at J, leaving 5 bases unmatched. Looked up from germline, CDR1 is MDHEN and CDR2 is SYDVKM. The CDR3 has 14 amino acids. CDR3 sequence reads: CASSLWEGASGYTF. In DNA, the CDR3 is TGTGCCAGCAGTTTATGGGAGGGGGCGAGTGGCTACACCTTC.

This rearrangement joins TRBV14 to TRBJ2-7; weak D call: TRBD1 (5 bases). V was clipped by 4 bases and J by 2 bases, with 12 bases between them. This CDR3 spans 14 amino acids. Germline assignment: CDR1 SGHDN and CDR2 FVKESK. CDR3 nucleotide sequence: TGTGCCAGCAGCCTAAGGGGATATCCCTACGAGCAGTACTTC. Translated: CASSLRGYPYEQYF.

V and J are TRBV27 and TRBJ2-3; 8 nucleotides align to TRBD2. The junction had 7 bases not matched to a gene; V was cut back by 3 bases and J by 2 bases. The CDR3 length is 16 residues. The germline V gene encodes CDR1 MNHEY and CDR2 SMNVEV (reference sequence). The CDR3 bases are TGTGCCAGCAGTTTTGGGGCGGGGGGCCTCACAGATACGCAGTATTTT. Translating gives CASSFGAGGLTDTQYF.

The V call is TRBV28, the J call TRBJ2-7; 7 bases align to TRBD2. CDR3 length: 14 amino acids. Germline CDR1 and CDR2: MDHEN and SYDVKM. V trimming: 4 bases; J trimming: 9 bases; junction bases outside the gene matches: 12. CDR3 sequence reads: CASSWGGWNVGQYF. CDR3 coding DNA: TGTGCCAGCAGTTGGGGAGGGTGGAATGTCGGGCAGTACTTC.

This clone was observed a handful of times. The chain links TRBV19 to TRBJ1-3, with TRBD1 as a possible D gene (6 bases). The V and J ends lost 2 bases and 0 bases respectively, with 11 bases between them. Germline assignment: CDR1 LNHDA and CDR2 SQIVND (reference sequence). The CDR3 is 16 amino acids. CDR3 nucleotide sequence: TGTGCCAGTAGTATAAGGGGGAACAGCTCTGGAAACACCATATATTTT. It specifies CASSIRGNSSGNTIYF.

This chain uses TRBV6-5 with TRBJ2-3, with 8 nucleotides matching TRBD2. Germline V gene lookup returns CDR1 MNHEY and CDR2 SVGAGI. Losses at the gene ends were 11 bases for V and 3 bases for J; bases not matched to a gene: 4. This CDR3 is built from 12 residues. The CDR3 coding sequence is TGTGCCGACGGGGGGGGTACAGATACGCAGTATTTT. It is translated as CADGGGTDTQYF.

This chain links TRBV30 with TRBJ2-7; D tentatively reads TRBD1 or TRBD2 (5 bases each). Trimming shortened V by 2 bases and J by 2 bases, and 13 bases separated the two germline ends. This CDR3 is built from 14 residues. Germline V gene sequence: CDR1 GTSNPN, CDR2 SVGIG (reference sequence). CDR3 protein: CAWSRGLAAYEQYF. CDR3 nucleotides: TGTGCCTGGAGTCGGGGCCTCGCCGCCTACGAGCAGTACTTC.

This chain uses TRBV7-8 with TRBJ2-3; D gene unclear. Germline V lookup: CDR1 SGHVS, CDR2 FQNEAQ. The CDR3 length is 14 residues. Trimming shortened V by 2 bases and J by 0 bases, and 6 bases separated the two germline ends. CDR3 protein: CASSLPTSTDTQYF. In nucleotides, the CDR3 is TGTGCCAGCAGCTTACCGACTAGCACAGATACGCAGTATTTT.

The gene calls are TRBV7-6 and TRBJ2-5; unclear D gene. Germline V lookup: CDR1 SGHVS, CDR2 FNYEAQ. Trimming removed 1 base at V and 2 bases at J, with 5 bases between. CDR3 length: 13 residues. The CDR3 DNA reads as TGTGCCAGCAGCTTAGGACCGCAAGAGACCCAGTACTTC. Amino acids: CASSLGPQETQYF.

This chain connects TRBV4-3 to TRBJ2-3; D unclear. Trimming stripped 0 bases from V and 3 bases from J, with 10 bases between. The CDR3 extends over 15 amino acids. CDR1 is LGHNA and CDR2 is YSLEER in the germline V gene. In nucleotides, the CDR3 is TGCGCCAGCAGCCAAGATCAGTGGTGGACAGATACGCAGTATTTT. Translation: CASSQDQWWTDTQYF.

The chain joins TRBV19 to TRBJ2-2, with TRBD1 as a possible D gene (7 bases). Germline CDR1 is LNHDA and CDR2 is SQIVND (reference sequence). The length of the CDR3 is 14 residues. The V and J ends lost 6 bases and 5 bases respectively, with 13 bases between them. CDR3 DNA: TGTGCCAGTAGGGTCCAGGGGGGTACCGGGGAGCTGTTTTTT. Translating gives CASRVQGGTGELFF.

V usage is TRBV30 and J usage is TRBJ1-6; no clear D gene. CDR1 GTSNPN and CDR2 SVGIG come from the germline V gene (reference sequence). V was clipped by 2 bases and J by 6 bases, with 20 bases between them. The CDR3 loop spans 17 amino acids. CDR3: CAWSRTPLLSPNSPLHF. The CDR3 nucleotides are TGTGCCTGGAGTCGTACCCCGCTCCTAAGTCCTAATTCACCCCTCCACTTT.

V usage is TRBV28 and J usage is TRBJ2-3; D is ambiguous. Trimming removed 6 bases from V and 5 bases from J, with 9 bases in between. CDR1 and CDR2 from the germline V gene are MDHEN and SYDVKM. This CDR3 spans 12 amino acids. The CDR3 sequence is CASRPKRDTQYF. CDR3 nucleotide sequence: TGTGCCAGCAGACCGAAGAGAGATACGCAGTATTTT. The full variable domain, rest sourced from reference TRBV28 and TRBJ2-3, is DVKVTQSSRYLVKRTGEKVFLECVQDMDHENMFWYRQDPGLGLRLIYFSYDVKMKEKGDIPEGYSVSREKKERFSLILESASTNQTSMYLCASRPKRDTQYFGPGTRLTVL.

V gene TRBV6-5 combines with J gene TRBJ2-1; 8 positions match TRBD2. J lost 10 bases, V lost 2 bases, and 10 bases had no gene match. CDR1 MNHEY and CDR2 SVGAGI come from the germline V gene. The CDR3 runs to 15 residues. The CDR3 coding sequence is TGTGCCAGCAGTTACGGCGGGGGGCCCTACGGGGAGCAGTTCTTC. Translating it yields CASSYGGGPYGEQFF.

This chain joins TRBV28 and TRBJ1-3; D gene uncertain. The V end lost 2 bases, the J end lost 2 bases, and 16 bases lay between the germline ends. CDR3 length: 17 amino acids. CDR1 is MDHEN and CDR2 is SYDVKM in the germline V gene. The DNA for the CDR3 is TGTGCCAGCAGTTTAGGACCCCCGACCGGGGCTGGAAACACCATATATTTT. Amino acid sequence: CASSLGPPTGAGNTIYF.

The V gene is TRBV6-5, the J gene TRBJ1-2; no clear D. Germline V lookup: CDR1 MNHEY, CDR2 SVGAGI. Deletions cut 1 base from V and 1 base from J, with 13 bases between. This CDR3 has 16 residues. For the CDR3, the DNA is TGTGCCAGCAGTTACTGGGCCCGTGGGAGTAACTATGGCTACACCTTC. Protein product: CASSYWARGSNYGYTF.

The chain combines TRBV7-9 with TRBJ2-2; 9 bases are a match to TRBD2. The length of the CDR3 is 15 residues. CDR1 SEHNR and CDR2 FQNEAQ come from the germline V gene (reference sequence). Trimming cost V 1 base and J 5 bases; bases outside gene matches: 2. CDR3 protein: CASSLGTSGTGELFF. The DNA of the CDR3 is TGTGCCAGCAGCTTAGGCACTAGCGGGACCGGGGAGCTGTTTTTT.

The J gene is TRBJ1-4, the V gene TRBV29-1; TRBD1 matches at 9 bases. The germline gives CDR1 SQVTM, CDR2 ANQGSEA. J was trimmed by 4 bases and V by 7 bases; bases with no gene match: 7. The CDR3 has 14 amino acids. CDR3 DNA sequence: TGCAGCGCCCGAGGACAGGGGATTAATGAAAAACTGTTTTTT. This encodes CSARGQGINEKLFF. The full variable domain, with the rest looked up from reference TRBV29-1 and TRBJ1-4, is SAVISQKPSRDICQRGTSLTIQCQVDSQVTMMFWYRQQPGQSLTLIATANQGSEATYESGFVIDKFPISRPNLTFSTLTVSNMSPEDSSIYLCSARGQGINEKLFFGSGTQLSVL.

The genes are TRBV18 and TRBJ2-1; D perhaps matches TRBD2 (5 bases). This CDR3 has 12 amino acids. Germline assignment: CDR1 KGHSH and CDR2 LQKENI. Trimming shortened V by 6 bases and J by 7 bases, and 10 bases separated the two germline ends. CDR3 in DNA: TGTGCCAGCTCCCGGACTGTTAATGAGCAGTTCTTC. Translated: CASSRTVNEQFF.